This TCR beta chain appears in the sequencing data of a study of shared T cell receptors in the human thymus. V was clipped by 4 bases and J by 4 bases; unmatched bases: 15. The CDR3 runs to 18 residues. Germline V CDR1 and CDR2: MNHNS, SASEGT. The table came from immunoSEQ multiplex PCR; TCRdb's copy has only in-frame clones and leaves some out. The repertoire consists of approximately 660,000 clones, with around nine tenths occurring once and the leading ten covering around 0.0099%. These data also featured in a second study, about human thymus T cells. That paper adds: Infants served as donors; they were healthy and Finnish and were having corrective surgery for congenital heart defects. Thymic samples were excised during corrective heart operations.

The sequenced sample was thymocytes. V and J are TRBV6-1 and TRBJ1-2, with 10 bases aligning to TRBD1. The TCR was taken from a boy younger than two with a congenital heart defect. In DNA form, the CDR3 reads TGTGCCAGCAGTGTAACCTTTCCGGGACAGGGGAAGGTCTATGGCTACACCTTC. Translation gives CASSVTFPGQGKVYGYTF.